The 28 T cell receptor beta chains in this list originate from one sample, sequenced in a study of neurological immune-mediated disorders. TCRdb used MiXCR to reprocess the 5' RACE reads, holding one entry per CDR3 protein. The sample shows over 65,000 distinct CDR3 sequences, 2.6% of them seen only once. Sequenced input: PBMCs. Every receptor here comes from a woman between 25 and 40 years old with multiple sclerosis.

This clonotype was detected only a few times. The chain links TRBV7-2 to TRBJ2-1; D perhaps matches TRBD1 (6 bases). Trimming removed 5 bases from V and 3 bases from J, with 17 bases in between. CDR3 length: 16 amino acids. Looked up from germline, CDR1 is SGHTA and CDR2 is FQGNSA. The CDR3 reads CASSLYTGNNYNEQFF. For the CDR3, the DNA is TGTGCCAGCAGCCTATATACAGGGAACAACTACAATGAGCAGTTCTTC.

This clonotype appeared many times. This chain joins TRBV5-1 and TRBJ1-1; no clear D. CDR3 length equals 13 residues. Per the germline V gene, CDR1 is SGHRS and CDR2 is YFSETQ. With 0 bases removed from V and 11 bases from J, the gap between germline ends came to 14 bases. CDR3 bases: TGCGCCAGCAGCTTGGCCGAGGGTTGGCCTGCTTTCTTT. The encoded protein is CASSLAEGWPAFF.

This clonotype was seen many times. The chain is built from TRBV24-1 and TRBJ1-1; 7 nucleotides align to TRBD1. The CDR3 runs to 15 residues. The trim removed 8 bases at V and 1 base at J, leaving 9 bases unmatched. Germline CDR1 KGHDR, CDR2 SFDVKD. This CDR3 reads CATTFDRVRNTEAFF. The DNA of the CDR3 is TGTGCCACCACCTTCGACAGGGTCCGGAACACTGAAGCTTTCTTT.

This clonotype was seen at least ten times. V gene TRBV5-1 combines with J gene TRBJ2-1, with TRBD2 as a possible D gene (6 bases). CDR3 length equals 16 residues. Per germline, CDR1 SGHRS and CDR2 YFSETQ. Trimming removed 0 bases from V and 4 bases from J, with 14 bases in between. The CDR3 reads CASSLAPGGTYNEQFF. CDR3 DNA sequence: TGCGCCAGCAGCTTGGCCCCAGGCGGGACTTACAATGAGCAGTTCTTC.

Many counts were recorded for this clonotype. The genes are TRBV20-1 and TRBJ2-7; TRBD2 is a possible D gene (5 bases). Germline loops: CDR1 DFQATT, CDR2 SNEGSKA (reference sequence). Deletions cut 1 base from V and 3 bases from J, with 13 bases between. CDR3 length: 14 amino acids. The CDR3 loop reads CSARGRPLSYEQYF. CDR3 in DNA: TGCAGTGCTAGAGGGAGGCCTCTTAGCTACGAGCAGTACTTC.

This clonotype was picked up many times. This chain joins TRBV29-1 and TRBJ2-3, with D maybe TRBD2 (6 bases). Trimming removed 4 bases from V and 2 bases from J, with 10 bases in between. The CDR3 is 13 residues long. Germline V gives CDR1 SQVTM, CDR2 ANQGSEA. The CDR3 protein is CSVGTKATDTQYF. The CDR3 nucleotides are TGCAGCGTTGGGACTAAGGCCACAGATACGCAGTATTTT.

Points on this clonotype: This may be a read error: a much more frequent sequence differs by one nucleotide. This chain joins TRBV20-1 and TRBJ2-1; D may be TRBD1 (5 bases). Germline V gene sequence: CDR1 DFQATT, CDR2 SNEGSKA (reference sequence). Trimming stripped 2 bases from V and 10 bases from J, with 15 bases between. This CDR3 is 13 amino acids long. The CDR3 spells CSARQIRRQEQFF. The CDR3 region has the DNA TGCAGTGCTAGACAGATTAGGAGACAGGAGCAGTTCTTC.

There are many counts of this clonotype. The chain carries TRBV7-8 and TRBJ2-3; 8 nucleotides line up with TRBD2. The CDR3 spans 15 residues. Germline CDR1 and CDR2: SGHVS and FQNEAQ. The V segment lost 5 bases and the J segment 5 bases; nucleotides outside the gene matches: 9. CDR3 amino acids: CASSPGGLAGDTQYF. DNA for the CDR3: TGTGCCAGCAGCCCGGGGGGGCTAGCGGGAGATACGCAGTATTTT.

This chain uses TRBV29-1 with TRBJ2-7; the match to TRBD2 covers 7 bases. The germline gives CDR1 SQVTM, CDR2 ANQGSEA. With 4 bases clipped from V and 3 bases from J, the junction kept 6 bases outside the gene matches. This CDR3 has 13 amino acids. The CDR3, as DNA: TGCAGCGTTGTTGGCGGGAGCGGCTACGAGCAGTACTTC. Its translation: CSVVGGSGYEQYF.

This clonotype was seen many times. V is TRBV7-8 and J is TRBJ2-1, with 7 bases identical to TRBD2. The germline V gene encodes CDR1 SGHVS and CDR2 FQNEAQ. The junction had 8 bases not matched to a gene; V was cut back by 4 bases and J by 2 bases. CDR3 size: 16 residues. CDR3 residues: CASSYRTREAYNEQFF. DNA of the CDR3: TGTGCCAGCAGCTACAGGACTAGGGAGGCCTACAATGAGCAGTTCTTC.

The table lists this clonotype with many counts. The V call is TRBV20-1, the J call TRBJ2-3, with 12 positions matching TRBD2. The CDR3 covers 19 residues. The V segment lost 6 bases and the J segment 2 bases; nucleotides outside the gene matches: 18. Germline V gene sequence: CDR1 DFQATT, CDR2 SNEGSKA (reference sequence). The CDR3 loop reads CSARIDRGGLAGHTDTQYF. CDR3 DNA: TGCAGTGCCCGAATCGACAGGGGAGGACTAGCGGGACACACAGATACGCAGTATTTT.

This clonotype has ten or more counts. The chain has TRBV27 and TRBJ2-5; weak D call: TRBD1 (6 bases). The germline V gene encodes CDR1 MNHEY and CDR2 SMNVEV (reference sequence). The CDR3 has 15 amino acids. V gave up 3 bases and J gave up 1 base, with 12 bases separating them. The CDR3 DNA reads TGTGCCAGCAGTTTCCAACAGGGCCTCCAAGAGACCCAGTACTTC. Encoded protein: CASSFQQGLQETQYF.

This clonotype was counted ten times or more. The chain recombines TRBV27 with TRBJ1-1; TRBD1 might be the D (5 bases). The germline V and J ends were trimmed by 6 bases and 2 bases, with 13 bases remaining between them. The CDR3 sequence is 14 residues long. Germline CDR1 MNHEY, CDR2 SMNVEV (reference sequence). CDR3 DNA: TGTGCCAGCAGCCGGGGCGGTGGAAACACTGAAGCTTTCTTT. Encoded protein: CASSRGGGNTEAFF.

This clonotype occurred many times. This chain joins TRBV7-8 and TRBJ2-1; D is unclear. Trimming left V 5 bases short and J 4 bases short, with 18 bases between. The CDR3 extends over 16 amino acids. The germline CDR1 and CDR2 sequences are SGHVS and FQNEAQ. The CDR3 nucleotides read TGTGCCAGCAGCCCCCCGGGTGTCCCGGAGTACAATGAGCAGTTCTTC. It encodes CASSPPGVPEYNEQFF. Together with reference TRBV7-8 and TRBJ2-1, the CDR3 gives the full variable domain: GAGVSQSPRYKVAKRGQDVALRCDPISGHVSLFWYQQALGQGPEFLTYFQNEAQLDKSGLPSDRFFAERPEGSVSTLKIQRTQQEDSAVYLCASSPPGVPEYNEQFFGPGTRLTVL.

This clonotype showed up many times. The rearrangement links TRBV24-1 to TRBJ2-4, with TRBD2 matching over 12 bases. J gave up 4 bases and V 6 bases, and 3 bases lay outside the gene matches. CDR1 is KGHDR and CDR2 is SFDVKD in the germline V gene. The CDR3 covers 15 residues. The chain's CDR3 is CATSLGTSGKNIQYF. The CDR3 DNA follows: TGTGCCACCAGTCTCGGGACTAGCGGGAAAAACATTCAGTACTTC.

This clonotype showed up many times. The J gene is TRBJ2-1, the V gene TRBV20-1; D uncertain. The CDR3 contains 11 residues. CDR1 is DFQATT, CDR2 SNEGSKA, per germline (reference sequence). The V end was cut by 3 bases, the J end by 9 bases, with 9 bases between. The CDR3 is CSASSPVEQFF. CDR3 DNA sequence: TGCAGTGCTAGTAGTCCGGTTGAGCAGTTCTTC.

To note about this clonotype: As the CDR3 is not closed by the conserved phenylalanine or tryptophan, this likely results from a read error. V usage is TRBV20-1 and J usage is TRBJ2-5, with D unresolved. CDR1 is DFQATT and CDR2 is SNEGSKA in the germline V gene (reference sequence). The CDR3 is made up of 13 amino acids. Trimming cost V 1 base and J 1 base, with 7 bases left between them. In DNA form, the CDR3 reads TGCAGTGCTAGAGTACGACCCCAAGAGACCCAGTACAAC. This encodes CSARVRPQETQYN.

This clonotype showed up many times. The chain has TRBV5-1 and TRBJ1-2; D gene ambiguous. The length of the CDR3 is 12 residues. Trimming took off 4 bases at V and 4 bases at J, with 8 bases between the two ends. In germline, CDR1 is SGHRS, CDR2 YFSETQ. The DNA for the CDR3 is TGCGCCAGCAGCCTGGGGAGCTATGGCTACACCTTC. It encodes CASSLGSYGYTF.

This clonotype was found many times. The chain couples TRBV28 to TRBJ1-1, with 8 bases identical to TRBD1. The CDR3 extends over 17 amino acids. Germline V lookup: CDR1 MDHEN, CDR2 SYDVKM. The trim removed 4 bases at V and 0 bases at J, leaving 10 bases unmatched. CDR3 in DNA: TGTGCCAGCAGTTCATACTCAAGACAGGGGATGAACACTGAAGCTTTCTTT. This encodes CASSSYSRQGMNTEAFF.

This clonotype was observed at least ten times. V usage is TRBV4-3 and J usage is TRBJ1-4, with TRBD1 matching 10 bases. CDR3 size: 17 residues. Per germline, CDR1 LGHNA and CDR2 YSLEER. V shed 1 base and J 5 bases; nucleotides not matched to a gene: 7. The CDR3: CASSQGPPGQGNEKLFF. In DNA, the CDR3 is TGCGCCAGCAGCCAAGGGCCCCCGGGACAGGGGAATGAAAAACTGTTTTTT.

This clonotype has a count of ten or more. CDR3 amino acids: CASSLGTVYGYTF. CDR3 in DNA: TGTGCCAGCAGCCTAGGGACCGTCTATGGCTACACCTTC. The chain employs TRBV7-9 and TRBJ1-2; D may be TRBD1 (5 bases). Trimming left V 5 bases short and J 4 bases short, with 11 bases between. Germline V gene data show CDR1 as SEHNR and CDR2 as FQNEAQ (reference sequence). The CDR3 spans 13 residues.

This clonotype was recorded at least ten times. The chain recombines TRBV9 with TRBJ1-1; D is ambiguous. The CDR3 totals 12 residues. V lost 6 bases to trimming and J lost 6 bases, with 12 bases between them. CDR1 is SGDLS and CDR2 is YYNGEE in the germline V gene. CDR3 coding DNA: TGTGCCAGCACCCTAGAGGGTCCTGAAGCTTTCTTT. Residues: CASTLEGPEAFF.

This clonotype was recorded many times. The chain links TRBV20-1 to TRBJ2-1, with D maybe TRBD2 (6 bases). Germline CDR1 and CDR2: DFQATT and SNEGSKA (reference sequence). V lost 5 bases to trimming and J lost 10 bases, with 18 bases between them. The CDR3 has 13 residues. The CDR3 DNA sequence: TGCAGTGCTGGGGGGACTTTGTCCGTGGAGCAGTTCTTC. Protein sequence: CSAGGTLSVEQFF.

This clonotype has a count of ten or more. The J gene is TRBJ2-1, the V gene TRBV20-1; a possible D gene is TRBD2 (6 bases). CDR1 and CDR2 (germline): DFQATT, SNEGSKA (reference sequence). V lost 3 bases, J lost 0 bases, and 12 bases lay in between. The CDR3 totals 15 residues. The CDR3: CSASLSGRSYNEQFF. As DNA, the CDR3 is TGCAGTGCTAGTTTAAGCGGGCGCTCCTACAATGAGCAGTTCTTC.

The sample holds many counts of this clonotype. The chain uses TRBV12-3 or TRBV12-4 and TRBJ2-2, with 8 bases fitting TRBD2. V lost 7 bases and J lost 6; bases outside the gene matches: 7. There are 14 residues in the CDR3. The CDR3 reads CASTIGREAGELFF. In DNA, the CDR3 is TGTGCCAGCACCATTGGGCGGGAGGCCGGGGAGCTGTTTTTT.

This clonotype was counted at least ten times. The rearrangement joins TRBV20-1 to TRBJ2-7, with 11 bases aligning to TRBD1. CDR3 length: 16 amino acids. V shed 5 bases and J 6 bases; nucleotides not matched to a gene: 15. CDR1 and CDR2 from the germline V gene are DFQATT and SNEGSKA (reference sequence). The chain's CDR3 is CSAALGQGAQFGEQYF. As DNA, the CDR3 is TGCAGTGCTGCCTTAGGACAGGGGGCGCAATTCGGCGAGCAGTACTTC.

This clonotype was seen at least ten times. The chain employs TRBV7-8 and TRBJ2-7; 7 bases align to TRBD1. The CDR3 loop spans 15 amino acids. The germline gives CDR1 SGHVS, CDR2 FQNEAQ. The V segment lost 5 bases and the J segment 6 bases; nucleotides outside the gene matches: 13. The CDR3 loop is CASSRERSQGSEQYF. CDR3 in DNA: TGTGCCAGCAGCCGAGAACGCTCACAGGGGTCCGAGCAGTACTTC. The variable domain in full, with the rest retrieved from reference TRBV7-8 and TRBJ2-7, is GAGVSQSPRYKVAKRGQDVALRCDPISGHVSLFWYQQALGQGPEFLTYFQNEAQLDKSGLPSDRFFAERPEGSVSTLKIQRTQQEDSAVYLCASSRERSQGSEQYFGPGTRLTVT.

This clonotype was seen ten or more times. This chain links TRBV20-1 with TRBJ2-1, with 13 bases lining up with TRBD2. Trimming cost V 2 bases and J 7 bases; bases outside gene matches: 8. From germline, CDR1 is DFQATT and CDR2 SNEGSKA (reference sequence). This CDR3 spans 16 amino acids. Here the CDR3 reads CSARPTSGRYMNEQFF. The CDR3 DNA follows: TGCAGTGCTAGACCGACTAGCGGGAGGTATATGAATGAGCAGTTCTTC.